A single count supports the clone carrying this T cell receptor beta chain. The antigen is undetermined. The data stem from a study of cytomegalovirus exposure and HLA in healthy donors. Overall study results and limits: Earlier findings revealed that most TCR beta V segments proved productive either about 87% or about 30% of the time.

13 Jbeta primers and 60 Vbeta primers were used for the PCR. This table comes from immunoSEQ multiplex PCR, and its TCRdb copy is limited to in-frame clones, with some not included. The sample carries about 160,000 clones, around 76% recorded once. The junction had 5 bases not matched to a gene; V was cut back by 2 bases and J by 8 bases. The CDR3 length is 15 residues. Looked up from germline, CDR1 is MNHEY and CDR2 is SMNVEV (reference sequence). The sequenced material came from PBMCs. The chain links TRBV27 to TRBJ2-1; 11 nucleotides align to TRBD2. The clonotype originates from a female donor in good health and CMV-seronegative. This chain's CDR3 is CASSLNSGRAYEQFF. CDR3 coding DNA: TGTGCCAGCAGTTTAAATAGCGGGAGGGCCTATGAGCAGTTCTTC.